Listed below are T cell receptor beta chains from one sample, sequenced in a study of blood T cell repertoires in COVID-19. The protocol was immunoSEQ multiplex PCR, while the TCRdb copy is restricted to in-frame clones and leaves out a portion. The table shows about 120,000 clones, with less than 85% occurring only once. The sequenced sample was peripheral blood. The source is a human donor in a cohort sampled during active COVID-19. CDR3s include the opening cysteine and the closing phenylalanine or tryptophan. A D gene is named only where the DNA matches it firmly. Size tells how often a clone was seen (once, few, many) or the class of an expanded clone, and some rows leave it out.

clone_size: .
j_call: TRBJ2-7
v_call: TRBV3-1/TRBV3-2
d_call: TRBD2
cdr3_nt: TGTGCCAGCAGCCCTTCCCGTCGGGGGGGGGAGCAGTACTTC
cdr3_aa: CASSPSRRGGEQYF

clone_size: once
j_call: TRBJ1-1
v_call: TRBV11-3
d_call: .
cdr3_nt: TGTGCCAGCAGGGGTAGCGGGAACACTGAAGCTTTCTTT
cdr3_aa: CASRGSGNTEAFF

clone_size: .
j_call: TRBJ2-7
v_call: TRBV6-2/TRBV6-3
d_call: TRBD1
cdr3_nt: TGTGCCAGCAGTAGCCGGGACAGAGTTTCCTACGAGCAGTACTTC
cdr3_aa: CASSSRDRVSYEQYF

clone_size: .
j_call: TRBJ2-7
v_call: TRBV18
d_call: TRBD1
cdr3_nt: TGTGCCAGCTCCCTGGACAGGGAGACCTACGAGCAGTACTTC
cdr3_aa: CASSLDRETYEQYF

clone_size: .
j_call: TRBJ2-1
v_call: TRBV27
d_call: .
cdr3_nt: TGTGCCAGCAGTCCGTCGTACAATGAGCAGTTCTTC
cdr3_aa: CASSPSYNEQFF

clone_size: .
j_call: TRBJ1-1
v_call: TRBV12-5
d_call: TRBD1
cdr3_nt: TGTGCTAGTGGGCCCGACAGGGCTTACACTGAAGCTTTCTTT
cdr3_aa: CASGPDRAYTEAFF

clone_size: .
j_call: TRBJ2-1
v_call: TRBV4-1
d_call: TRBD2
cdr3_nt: TGCGCCAGCAGCCAAGATTGGGGGGGCAATGAGCAGTTCTTC
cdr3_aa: CASSQDWGGNEQFF

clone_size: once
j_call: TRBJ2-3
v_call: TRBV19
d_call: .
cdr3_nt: TGTGCCAGTAGTATAAAGGGTAGCGCACACACAGATACGCAGTATTTT
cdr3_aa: CASSIKGSAHTDTQYF

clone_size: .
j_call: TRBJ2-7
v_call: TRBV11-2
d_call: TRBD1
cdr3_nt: TGTGCCAGCAGCTCTTCAGGGGGCCGTTACGAGCAGTACTTC
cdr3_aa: CASSSSGGRYEQYF

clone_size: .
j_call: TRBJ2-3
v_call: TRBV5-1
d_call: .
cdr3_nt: TGCGCCAGCAGCTTTACAGGGTCTAGCACAGATACGCAGTATTTT
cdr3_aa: CASSFTGSSTDTQYF

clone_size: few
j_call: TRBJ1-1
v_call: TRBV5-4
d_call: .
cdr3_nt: TGTGCCAGCAGCCCAGGGATGAACACTGAAGCTTTCTTT
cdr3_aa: CASSPGMNTEAFF

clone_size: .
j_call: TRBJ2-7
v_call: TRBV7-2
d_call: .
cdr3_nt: TGTGCCAGCAGCGGATCCGTGGGGCTGAAGGAGCAGTACTTC
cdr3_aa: CASSGSVGLKEQYF

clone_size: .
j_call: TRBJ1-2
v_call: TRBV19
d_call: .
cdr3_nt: TGTGCCAGTAGTCCCCCCAGAAGAGGGGGTATTTATGGCTACACCTTC
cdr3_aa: CASSPPRRGGIYGYTF

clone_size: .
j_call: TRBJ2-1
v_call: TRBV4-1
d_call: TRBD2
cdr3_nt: TGCGCCAGCAGCCAACTTAGCGGGGGTTTCAATGAGCAGTTCTTC
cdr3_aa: CASSQLSGGFNEQFF

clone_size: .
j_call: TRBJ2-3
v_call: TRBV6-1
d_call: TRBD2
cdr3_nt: TGTGCCAGCAGTGTCACCAGTAGGGCTAGCGGGGGGGTGACAGATACGCAGTATTTT
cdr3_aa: CASSVTSRASGGVTDTQYF

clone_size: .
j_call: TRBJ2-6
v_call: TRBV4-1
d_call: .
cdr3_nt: TGCGCCAGCAGCCAAGTGAGGACAGCTGGGGCCAACGTCCTGACTTTC
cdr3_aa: CASSQVRTAGANVLTF

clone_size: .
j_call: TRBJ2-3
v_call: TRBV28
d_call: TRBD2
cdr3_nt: TGTGCCATTATGGGTAGCGGGGGGACAATCTCCACAGATACGCAGTATTTT
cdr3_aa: CAIMGSGGTISTDTQYF

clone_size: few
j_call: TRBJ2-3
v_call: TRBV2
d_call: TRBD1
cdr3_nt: TGTGCCAGCAGATACGACAGGGGGACAGATACGCAGTATTTT
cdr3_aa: CASRYDRGTDTQYF

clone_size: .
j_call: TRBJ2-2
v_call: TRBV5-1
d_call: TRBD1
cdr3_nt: TGCGCCAGCAGCATACTGGGAATTGTGGGACAGGGCTACACCGGGGAGCTGTTTTTT
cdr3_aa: CASSILGIVGQGYTGELFF

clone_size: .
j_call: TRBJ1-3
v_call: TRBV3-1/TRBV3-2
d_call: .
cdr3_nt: TGTGCCAGCAGCCTCACAGGTTCAAGGAACACCATATATTTT
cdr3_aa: CASSLTGSRNTIYF

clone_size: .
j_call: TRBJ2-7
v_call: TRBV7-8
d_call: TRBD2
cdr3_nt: TGTGCCAGCAGCTTATGGGGTAGCGGGGGAACCTACGAGCAGTACTTC
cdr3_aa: CASSLWGSGGTYEQYF

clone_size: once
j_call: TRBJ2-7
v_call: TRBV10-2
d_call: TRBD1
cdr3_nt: TGCGCCAGCAGTGAGAGGGTTTGGGACAGGAGCTACGAGCAGTACTTC
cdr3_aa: CASSERVWDRSYEQYF

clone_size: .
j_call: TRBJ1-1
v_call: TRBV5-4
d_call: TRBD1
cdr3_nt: TGTGCCAGCAGCTTGTCCCAACAGGGGGCTCTCTTT
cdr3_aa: CASSLSQQGALF

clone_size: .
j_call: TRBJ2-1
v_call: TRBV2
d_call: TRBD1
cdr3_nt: TGTGCCAGCAGTCCGTACAGGGGAGCTGGCAATGAGCAGTTCTTC
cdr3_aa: CASSPYRGAGNEQFF

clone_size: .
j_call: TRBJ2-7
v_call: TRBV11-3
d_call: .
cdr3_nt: TGTGCCAGCAGTCCCGGGACTGCGGGCTCCTACGAGCAGTACTTC
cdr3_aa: CASSPGTAGSYEQYF

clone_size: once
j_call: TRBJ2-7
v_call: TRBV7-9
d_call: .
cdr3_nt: TGTGCCAGCAGCCTAGCCGGACAACTACCCTACGAGCAGTACTTC
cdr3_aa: CASSLAGQLPYEQYF

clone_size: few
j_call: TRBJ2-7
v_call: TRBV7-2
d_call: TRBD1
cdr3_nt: TGTGCCAGCAGCTTGAACAGGGGGGCCTACGAGCAGTACTTC
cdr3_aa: CASSLNRGAYEQYF

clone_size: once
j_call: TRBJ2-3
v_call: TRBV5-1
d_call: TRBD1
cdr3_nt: TGCGCCAGCAGCTTGCAGGGGGACACGCAGTATTTT
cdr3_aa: CASSLQGDTQYF

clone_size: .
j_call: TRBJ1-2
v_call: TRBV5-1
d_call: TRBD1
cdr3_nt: TGCGCCAGCAGCTTGACAGGGGACTATGGCTACACCTTC
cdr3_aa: CASSLTGDYGYTF

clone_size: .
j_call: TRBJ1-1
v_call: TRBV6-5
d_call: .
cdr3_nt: TGTGCCAGCAGTTACTCTAACGGGATGAACACTGAAGCTTTCTTT
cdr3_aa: CASSYSNGMNTEAFF

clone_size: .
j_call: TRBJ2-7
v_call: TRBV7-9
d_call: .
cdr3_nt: TGTGCCAGCAGCTTTACAGGGAACTCCTACGAGCAGTACTTC
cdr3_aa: CASSFTGNSYEQYF

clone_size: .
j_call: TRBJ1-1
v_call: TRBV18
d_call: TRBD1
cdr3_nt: TGTGCCAGCTCACCTCAAGGGGGCGTCCGGAACACTGAAGCTTTCTTT
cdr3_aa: CASSPQGGVRNTEAFF

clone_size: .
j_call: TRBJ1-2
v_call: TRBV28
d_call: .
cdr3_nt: TGTGCCAGCAGTTTAGTGTCCGACTACTATGACTACACCTTC
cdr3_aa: CASSLVSDYYDYTF

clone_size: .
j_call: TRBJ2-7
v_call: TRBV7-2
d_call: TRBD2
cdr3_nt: TGTGCCAGCAGTCTTACGGGGACTAGGGGGTACGAGCAGTACTTC
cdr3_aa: CASSLTGTRGYEQYF

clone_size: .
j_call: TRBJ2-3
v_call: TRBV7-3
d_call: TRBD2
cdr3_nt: TGTGCCAGCGGACCGGGACTAGGCCTAGATACGCAGTATTTT
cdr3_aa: CASGPGLGLDTQYF

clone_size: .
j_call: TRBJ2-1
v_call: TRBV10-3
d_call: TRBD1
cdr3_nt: TGTGCCATCAGTGAAGGACAGGTGGGGCAGTTCTTC
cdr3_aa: CAISEGQVGQFF

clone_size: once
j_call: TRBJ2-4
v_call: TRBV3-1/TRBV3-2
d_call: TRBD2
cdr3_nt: TGTGCCAGCAGCCAAGTCGCTAGCGGGAACATTCAGTACTTC
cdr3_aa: CASSQVASGNIQYF

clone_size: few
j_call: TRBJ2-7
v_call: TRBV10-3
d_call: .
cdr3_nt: TGTGCCATCAGTGAAAGGGACATGCCTTCCTACGAGCAGTACTTC
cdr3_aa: CAISERDMPSYEQYF

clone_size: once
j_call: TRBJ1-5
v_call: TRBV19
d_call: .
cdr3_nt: TGTGCCAGTAGTATAGGGCAGTACAATCAGCCCCAGCATTTT
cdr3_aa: CASSIGQYNQPQHF

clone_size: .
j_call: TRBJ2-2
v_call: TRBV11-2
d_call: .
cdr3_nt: TGTGCCAGCAGCTGGGGGACAACGAACACCGGGGAGCTGTTTTTT
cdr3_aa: CASSWGTTNTGELFF

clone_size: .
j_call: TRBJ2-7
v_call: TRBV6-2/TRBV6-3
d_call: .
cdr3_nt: TGTGCCAGCAGTTACTCGTCCTTCTCCGAGCAGTACTTC
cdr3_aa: CASSYSSFSEQYF

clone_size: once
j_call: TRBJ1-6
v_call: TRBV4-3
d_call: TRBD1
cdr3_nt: TGCGCCAGCAGCCAAGAAGGACAGGGAGGTTCACCCCTCCACTTT
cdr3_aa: CASSQEGQGGSPLHF

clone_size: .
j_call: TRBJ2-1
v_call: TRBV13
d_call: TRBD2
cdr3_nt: TGTGCCAGCAGCTTAGCGACTAGCGGGGGGAGCTCCTACAATGAGCAGTTCTTC
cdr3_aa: CASSLATSGGSSYNEQFF

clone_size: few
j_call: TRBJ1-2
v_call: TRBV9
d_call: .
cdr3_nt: TGTGCCAGCAGCCCGGGCCGGGGGTGGTATGGCTACACCTTC
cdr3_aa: CASSPGRGWYGYTF

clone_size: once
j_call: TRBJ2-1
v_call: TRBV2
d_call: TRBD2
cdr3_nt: TGTGCCAGCAGTTGGGCTAGCGGTAATGAGCAGTTCTTC
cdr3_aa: CASSWASGNEQFF

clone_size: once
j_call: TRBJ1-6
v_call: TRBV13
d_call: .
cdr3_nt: TGTGCCAGCACATACAGGGAGTATAATTCACCCCTCCACTTT
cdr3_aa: CASTYREYNSPLHF

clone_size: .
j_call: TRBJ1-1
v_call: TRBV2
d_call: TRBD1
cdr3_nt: TGTGCCAGCACTCGAGACAGGGGATACACTGAAGCTTTCTTT
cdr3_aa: CASTRDRGYTEAFF

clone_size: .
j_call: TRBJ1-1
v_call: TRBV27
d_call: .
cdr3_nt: TGTGCCAGCAACACTCATCGGGGGGCTCCTGAAGCTTTCTTT
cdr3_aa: CASNTHRGAPEAFF

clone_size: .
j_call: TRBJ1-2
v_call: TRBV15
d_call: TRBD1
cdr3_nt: TGTGCCACCAGCAGAGGGGGACAGGGGGCGTATCGGACCTTC
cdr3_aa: CATSRGGQGAYRTF

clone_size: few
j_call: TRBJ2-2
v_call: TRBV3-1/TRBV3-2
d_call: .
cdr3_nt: TGTGCCAGCAGCCAAGATCTCGTGGCCCGGGAGCTGTTTTTT
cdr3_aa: CASSQDLVARELFF

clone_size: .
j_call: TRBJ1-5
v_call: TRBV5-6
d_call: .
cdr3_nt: TGTGCCAGCAGCGAAAGCCAGGGATATCAGCCCCAGCATTTT
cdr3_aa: CASSESQGYQPQHF

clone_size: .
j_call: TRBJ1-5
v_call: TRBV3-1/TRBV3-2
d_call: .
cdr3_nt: TGTGCCAGCAGCTCCGACAGGAACAATCAGCCCCAGCATTTT
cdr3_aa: CASSSDRNNQPQHF

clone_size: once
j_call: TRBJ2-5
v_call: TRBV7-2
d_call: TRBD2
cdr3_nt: TGTGCCAGCAGCTCGGCTAGCGGGCCACAAGAGACCCAGTACTTC
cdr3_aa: CASSSASGPQETQYF

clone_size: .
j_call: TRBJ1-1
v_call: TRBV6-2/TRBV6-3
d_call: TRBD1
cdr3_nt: TGTGCCAGCAGCCCCGCAGGGGGCGGTGCGGCTTTCTTT
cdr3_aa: CASSPAGGGAAFF

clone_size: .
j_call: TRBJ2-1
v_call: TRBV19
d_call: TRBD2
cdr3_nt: TGTGCCAGTAGGAAACGGGGGGGGAACTCCTACAATGAGCAGTTCTTC
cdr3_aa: CASRKRGGNSYNEQFF

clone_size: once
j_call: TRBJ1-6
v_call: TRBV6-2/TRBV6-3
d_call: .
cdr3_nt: TGTGCCAGCAGTTTGACTCCTGGTTCACCCCTCCACTTT
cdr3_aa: CASSLTPGSPLHF

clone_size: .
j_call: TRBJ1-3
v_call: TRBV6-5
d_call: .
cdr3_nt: TGTGCCAGCAGAGCAGGGTACTCTGGAAACACCATATATTTT
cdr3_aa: CASRAGYSGNTIYF